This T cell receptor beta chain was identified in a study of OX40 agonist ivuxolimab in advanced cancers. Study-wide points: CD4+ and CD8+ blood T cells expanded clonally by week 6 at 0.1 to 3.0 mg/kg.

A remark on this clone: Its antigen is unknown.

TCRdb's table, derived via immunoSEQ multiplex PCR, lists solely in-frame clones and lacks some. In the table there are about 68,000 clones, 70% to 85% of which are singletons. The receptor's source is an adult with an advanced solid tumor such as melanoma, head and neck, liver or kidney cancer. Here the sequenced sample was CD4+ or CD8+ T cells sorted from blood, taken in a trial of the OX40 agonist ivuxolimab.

The CDR3, as DNA: TGTGCCAGCAGCTTTAACACCGGGGAGCTGTTTTTT. As protein: CASSFNTGELFF. The rearrangement joins TRBV7-2 to TRBJ2-2; D is unclear. The CDR3 sequence is 12 residues long. Germline V gene sequence: CDR1 SGHTA, CDR2 FQGNSA. The V end was cut by 3 bases, the J end by 2 bases, with 1 base between.